The following is a T cell receptor (beta chain) sequence with its context. Its antigen remains unidentified. The V gene's germline CDR1 is MNHEY and CDR2 SMNVEV (reference sequence). The CDR3 consists of 14 residues. Between the trimmed V and J ends, which lost 5 bases and 2 bases, there was a span of 13 bases. The sample is drawn from a study of cytomegalovirus exposure and HLA in healthy donors. Study-level points and caveats: For most TCR beta V segments, an earlier analysis put the productive rate at about 87% or about 30% of the time.

The PCR made use of 60 Vbeta and 13 Jbeta primers. Only in-frame clones appear in the TCRdb table, and some are missing; sequencing was by immunoSEQ multiplex PCR. The top ten clones hold about 0.4% of a sample with about 180,000 clones, 84% of them seen once. This chain uses TRBV27 with TRBJ2-7; tentatively, D is TRBD1 (6 bases). Sequenced input: PBMCs. The source is a boy between 2 and 15 years old in good health and CMV-seronegative. The CDR3 DNA reads as TGTGCCAGCAGTATGCCGGGACAAACCTACGAGCAGTACTTC. Its translation is CASSMPGQTYEQYF.